The present TCR beta chain was sequenced within a study of cytomegalovirus exposure and HLA in healthy donors. Study summary: About 180 million T cells yielded approximately 110 million unique TCR beta sequences in earlier analysis. Notes on the study in general: The authors later found most CMV-associated TCR beta chains appeared HLA-restricted. Reportedly, HLA-A and HLA-B alleles of most subjects were accurately predicted from TCR beta. Analysis was carried out at a later point, and it linked a missense DCLRE1C variant to TCR beta V- and J-gene trimming.

A multiplex PCR was run with 60 Vbeta primers and 13 Jbeta primers. Sequencing was performed with immunoSEQ multiplex PCR; in TCRdb, only in-frame clones are kept and a portion is missing. This repertoire shows about 150,000 clones, approximately 84% found once; its top ten account for 4.8%. Note on this clone: Antigen unknown.

Germline-derived CDR1 and CDR2 are GTSNPN and SVGIG (reference sequence). The CDR3 runs to 15 residues. Losses at the gene ends were 3 bases for V and 6 bases for J; bases not matched to a gene: 14. The sample consisted of PBMCs. The clonotype comes from a young man in good health and CMV-seronegative. The chain links TRBV30 to TRBJ2-7; 7 bases line up with TRBD1. The CDR3, as DNA: TGTGCCTGGAGCCTCGGGACAGAGATACCAATCGAGCAGTACTTC. Its translation is CAWSLGTEIPIEQYF.